These 10 T cell receptor beta chains came from one sample sequenced in a study of human T cells and chemical hapten exposure. TCRdb re-called the RACE reads with MiXCR, one entry per CDR3 protein. Of approximately 110,000 distinct CDR3 sequences listed, approximately 9.9% are singletons. The sample's time point: patch test 1, 2 weeks after DPC sensitization. Treatment given: therapeutic diphenylcyclopropenone sensitization with weekly scalp DPC. The specimen was whole blood, collected in connection with sensitization to the hapten diphenylcyclopropenone (DPC). Source of these receptors: a woman aged 40 to 50 with alopecia areata. Some clones in this sample may be carry-over from other donors' samples.

This clonotype was observed a few times. The chain couples TRBV7-9 to TRBJ2-2; D not certain. The germline V gene encodes CDR1 SEHNR and CDR2 FQNEAQ (reference sequence). The germline V and J ends were trimmed by 3 bases and 4 bases, with 6 bases remaining between them. There are 13 residues in the CDR3. CDR3 sequence (DNA): TGTGCCAGCAGCTTCGACGCCACCGGGGAGCTGTTTTTT. It encodes CASSFDATGELFF.

The J gene is TRBJ1-1, the V gene TRBV7-9; the match to TRBD1 covers 8 bases. Germline CDR1 is SEHNR and CDR2 is FQNEAQ (reference sequence). V lost 5 bases to trimming and J lost 5 bases; unmatched junction nucleotides: 13. There are 16 residues in the CDR3. CDR3 sequence reads: CASSPRQGIEGTEAFF. CDR3 DNA: TGTGCCAGCAGCCCCCGACAGGGGATCGAGGGGACTGAAGCTTTCTTT.

This clonotype was detected many times. The chain couples TRBV20-1 to TRBJ1-4, with no clear D. The CDR3 has 15 residues. V was shortened by 0 bases and J by 7 bases, with 15 bases between the two germline ends. Germline assignment: CDR1 DFQATT and CDR2 SNEGSKA (reference sequence). This chain's CDR3 is CSARDLWQAGEKLFF. The CDR3 DNA reads as TGCAGTGCTAGAGATCTCTGGCAAGCAGGTGAAAAACTGTTTTTT.

The rearrangement uses TRBV29-1 and TRBJ2-1; D is uncertain. V was cut by 1 base and J by 6 bases, with 7 bases left in between. The germline V gene encodes CDR1 SQVTM and CDR2 ANQGSEA. The CDR3 length is 12 residues. CDR3 sequence: CSVEVRSNEQFF. The CDR3 nucleotides read TGCAGCGTTGAAGTGCGGAGCAATGAGCAGTTCTTC.

The V call is TRBV5-4, the J call TRBJ1-5; 11 nucleotides line up with TRBD1. Germline loops: CDR1 SGHNT, CDR2 YYREEE (reference sequence). With 4 bases clipped from V and 8 bases from J, the junction kept 5 bases outside the gene matches. This CDR3 is 14 amino acids long. CDR3 in DNA: TGTGCCAGCAGCAGAGGGACAGGGGGAGAGCCCCAGCATTTT. Translation gives CASSRGTGGEPQHF.

This clonotype has only a few counts. The chain uses TRBV15 and TRBJ2-3; TRBD2 agrees at 9 bases. CDR3 size: 17 residues. Germline-derived CDR1 and CDR2 are LNHNV and YYDKDF (reference sequence). After removal of 5 bases from V and 5 bases from J, the junction contained 14 bases not matched to a gene. Written as DNA, the CDR3 is TGTGCCACCAGCCGTCCGGGGGTAGCGGGAGAGGTAGATACGCAGTATTTT. Amino acid sequence: CATSRPGVAGEVDTQYF.

J is TRBJ1-5 and V is TRBV11-1; 8 positions match TRBD1. CDR3 length: 15 residues. CDR1 is SGHAT and CDR2 is FQDESV in the germline V gene (reference sequence). The ends lost 4 bases at V and 6 bases at J; junction bases unmatched: 8. CDR3 region: CASSSDRDEGQPQHF. The DNA for the CDR3 is TGTGCCAGCAGCTCGGACAGGGATGAGGGTCAGCCCCAGCATTTT.

This rearrangement joins TRBV28 to TRBJ1-5; D gene ambiguous. V lost 8 bases and J lost 9, with 8 bases in between. From germline, CDR1 is MDHEN and CDR2 SYDVKM. The CDR3 loop spans 10 amino acids. In nucleotides, the CDR3 is TGTGCCAGCGGATTCTGGCCCCAGCATTTT. Translating it yields CASGFWPQHF.

The chain combines TRBV6-2 or TRBV6-3 with TRBJ2-7; 12 positions match TRBD2. The CDR3 has 14 residues. V trimming: 6 bases; J trimming: 2 bases; junction bases outside the gene matches: 2. Germline loops: CDR1 MNHEY, CDR2 SVGEGT. The CDR3 is CASRRLAGAYEQYF. In nucleotides, the CDR3 is TGTGCCAGCAGACGACTAGCGGGAGCCTACGAGCAGTACTTC.

The chain carries TRBV28 and TRBJ2-7; 14 bases fit TRBD2. Trimming took 10 bases from V and 2 from J; bases not matched to a gene: 16. Germline CDR1 reads MDHEN; CDR2 reads SYDVKM. CDR3 length: 18 amino acids. The CDR3 DNA sequence: TGTGCCACCCTCTGGACAGGCGGACTAGCGGGAGGCCCCTACGAGCAGTACTTC. Amino acids: CATLWTGGLAGGPYEQYF.